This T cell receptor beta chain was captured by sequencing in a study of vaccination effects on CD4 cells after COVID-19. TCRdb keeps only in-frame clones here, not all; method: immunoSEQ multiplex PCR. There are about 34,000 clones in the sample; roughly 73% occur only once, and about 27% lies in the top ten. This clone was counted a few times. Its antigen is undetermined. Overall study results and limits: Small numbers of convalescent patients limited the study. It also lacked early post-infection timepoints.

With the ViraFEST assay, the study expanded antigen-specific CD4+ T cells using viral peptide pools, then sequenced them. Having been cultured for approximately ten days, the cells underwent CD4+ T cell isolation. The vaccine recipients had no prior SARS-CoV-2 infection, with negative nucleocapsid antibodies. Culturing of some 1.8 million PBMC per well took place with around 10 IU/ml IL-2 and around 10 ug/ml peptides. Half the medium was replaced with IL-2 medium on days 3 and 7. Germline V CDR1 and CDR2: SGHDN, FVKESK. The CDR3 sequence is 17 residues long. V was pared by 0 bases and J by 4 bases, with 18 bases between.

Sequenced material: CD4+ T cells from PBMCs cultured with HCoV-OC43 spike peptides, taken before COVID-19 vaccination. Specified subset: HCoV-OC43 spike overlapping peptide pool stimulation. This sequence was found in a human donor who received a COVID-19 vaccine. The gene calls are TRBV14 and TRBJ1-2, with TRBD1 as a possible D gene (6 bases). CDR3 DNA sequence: TGTGCCAGCAGCCAAGATCTTCGGACTGGGACAAGCTATGGCTACACCTTC. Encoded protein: CASSQDLRTGTSYGYTF.